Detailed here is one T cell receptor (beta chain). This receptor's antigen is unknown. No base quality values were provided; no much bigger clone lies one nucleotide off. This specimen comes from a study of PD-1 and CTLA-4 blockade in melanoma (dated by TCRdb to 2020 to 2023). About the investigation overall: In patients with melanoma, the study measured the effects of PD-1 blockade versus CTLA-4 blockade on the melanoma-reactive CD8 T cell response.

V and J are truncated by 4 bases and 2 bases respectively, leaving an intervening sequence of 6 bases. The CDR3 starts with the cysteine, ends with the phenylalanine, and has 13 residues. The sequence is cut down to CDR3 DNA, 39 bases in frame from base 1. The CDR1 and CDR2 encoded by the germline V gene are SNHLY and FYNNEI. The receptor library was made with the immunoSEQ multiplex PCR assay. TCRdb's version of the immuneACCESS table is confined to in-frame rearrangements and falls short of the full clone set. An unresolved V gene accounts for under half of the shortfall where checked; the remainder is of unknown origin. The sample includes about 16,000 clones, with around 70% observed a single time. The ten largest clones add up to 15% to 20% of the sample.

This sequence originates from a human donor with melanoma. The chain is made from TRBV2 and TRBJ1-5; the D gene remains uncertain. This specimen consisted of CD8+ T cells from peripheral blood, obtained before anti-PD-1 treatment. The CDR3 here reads CASSGQGNQPQHF. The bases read TGTGCCAGCAGTGGACAAGGCAATCAGCCCCAGCATTTT.